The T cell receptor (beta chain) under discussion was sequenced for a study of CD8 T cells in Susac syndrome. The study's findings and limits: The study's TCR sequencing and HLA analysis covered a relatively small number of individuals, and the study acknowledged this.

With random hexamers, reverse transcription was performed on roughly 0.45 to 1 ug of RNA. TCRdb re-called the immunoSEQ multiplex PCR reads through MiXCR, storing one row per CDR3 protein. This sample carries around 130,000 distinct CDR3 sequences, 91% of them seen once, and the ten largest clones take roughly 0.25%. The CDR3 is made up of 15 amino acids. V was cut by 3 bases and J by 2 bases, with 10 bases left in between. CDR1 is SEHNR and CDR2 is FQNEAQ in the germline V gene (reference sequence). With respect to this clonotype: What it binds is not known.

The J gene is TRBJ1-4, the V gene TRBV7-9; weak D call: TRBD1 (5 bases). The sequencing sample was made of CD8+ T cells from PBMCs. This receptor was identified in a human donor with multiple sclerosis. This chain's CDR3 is CASSFPQGTNEKLFF. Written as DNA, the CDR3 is TGTGCCAGCAGCTTTCCGCAGGGTACTAATGAAAAACTGTTTTTT. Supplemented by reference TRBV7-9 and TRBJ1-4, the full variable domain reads DTGVSQNPRHKITKRGQNVTFRCDPISEHNRLYWYRQTLGQGPEFLTYFQNEAQLEKSRLLSDRFSAERPKGSFSTLEIQRTEQGDSAMYLCASSFPQGTNEKLFFGSGTQLSVL.